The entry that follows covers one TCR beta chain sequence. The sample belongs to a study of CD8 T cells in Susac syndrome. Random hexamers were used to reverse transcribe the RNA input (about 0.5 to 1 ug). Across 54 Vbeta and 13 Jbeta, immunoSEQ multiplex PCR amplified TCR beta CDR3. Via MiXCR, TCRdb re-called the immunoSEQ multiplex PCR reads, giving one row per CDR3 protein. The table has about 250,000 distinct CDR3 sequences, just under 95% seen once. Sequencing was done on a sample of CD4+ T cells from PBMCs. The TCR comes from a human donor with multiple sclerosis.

The CDR3 coding sequence is TGTGCCAGCAGCCCGGAGGGGGTGTACGAGCAGTACGTC. Translated: CASSPEGVYEQYV. The rearrangement uses TRBV2 and TRBJ2-7, with D perhaps given as TRBD1 or TRBD2 (6 bases each). V shed 6 bases and J shed 4 bases, with 13 bases lying between them. CDR3 length: 13 residues. Looked up from germline, CDR1 is SNHLY and CDR2 is FYNNEI.